These 11 T cell receptor beta chains were all obtained from the same sample, sequenced in a study of human T cells and chemical hapten exposure. Time point meaning: pre-sensitization, week 0. The sample's treatment: therapeutic diphenylcyclopropenone sensitization with weekly scalp DPC. TCRdb passed the RACE reads through MiXCR, listing each CDR3 protein once. The sample lists 80,000 to 95,000 distinct CDR3 sequences, roughly a tenth occurring once. Sequenced here: whole blood, sampled in connection with sensitization to the hapten diphenylcyclopropenone (DPC). These receptors all come from a woman in her thirties or forties with alopecia areata. Some clones in this sample may be carry-over from other donors' samples.

This clonotype occurred a few times. The chain carries TRBV5-1 and TRBJ1-5; perhaps TRBD1 as D (6 bases). Deletions cut 4 bases from V and 5 bases from J, with 16 bases between. Germline V gives CDR1 SGHRS, CDR2 YFSETQ. This CDR3 contains 15 residues. As DNA, the CDR3 is TGCGCCAGCAGCCTACAGGGTCCTCAGGATCAGCCCCAGCATTTT. Protein sequence: CASSLQGPQDQPQHF.

The chain has TRBV12-3 or TRBV12-4 and TRBJ1-6, with TRBD1 matching over 8 bases. Germline trimming cut 3 bases from V and 7 bases from J; bases unmatched to any gene: 2. This CDR3 has 14 amino acids. The CDR3 DNA reads as TGTGCCAGCAGTTTCCAGGGGGCGAATTCACCCCTCCACTTT. Translating gives CASSFQGANSPLHF.

This clonotype has ten or more counts. The chain carries TRBV19 and TRBJ2-7, with TRBD2 as a possible D gene (5 bases). The CDR3 length is 13 residues. With 3 bases removed from V and 2 bases from J, the gap between germline ends came to 8 bases. In germline, CDR1 is LNHDA, CDR2 SQIVND (reference sequence). The CDR3 DNA follows: TGTGCCAGTAGTATTACCGGGACCTACGAGCAGTACTTC. Its translation is CASSITGTYEQYF.

In this sample, this clonotype turned up many times. The V gene is TRBV27, the J gene TRBJ2-7; possible D gene TRBD1, 6 bases. Between the trimmed V and J ends, which lost 0 bases and 0 bases, there was a span of 15 bases. Germline CDR1 reads MNHEY; CDR2 reads SMNVEV (reference sequence). This CDR3 is 17 amino acids long. The CDR3 spells CASSLSPDSFSSYEQYF. The CDR3 DNA reads as TGTGCCAGCAGTTTATCTCCGGACAGCTTCTCCTCCTACGAGCAGTACTTC.

The table lists this clonotype with a few counts. The chain combines TRBV12-3 or TRBV12-4 with TRBJ1-2; no definite D call. Deletions cut 5 bases from V and 4 bases from J, with 8 bases between. CDR3 length: 12 amino acids. The CDR3 DNA reads TGTGCCAGCAGTCCAGGCTCCTATGGCTACACCTTC. Translating it yields CASSPGSYGYTF.

The V call is TRBV28, the J call TRBJ1-2, with D possibly TRBD1 on 6 matching bases. CDR1 is MDHEN and CDR2 is SYDVKM in the germline V gene. Trimming removed 8 bases from V and 8 bases from J, with 15 bases in between. The CDR3 is 12 amino acids. CDR3 sequence: CASEAPRGGYTF. The CDR3, as DNA: TGTGCCAGCGAAGCCCCCAGGGGAGGCTACACCTTC.

In this sample, this clonotype turned up many times. This chain uses TRBV6-5 with TRBJ2-7, with TRBD1 matching 8 bases. The CDR3 is 14 residues long. V dropped 7 bases and J dropped 2; count of bases not matched to a gene: 7. Germline V gene data show CDR1 as MNHEY and CDR2 as SVGAGI. Written as DNA, the CDR3 is TGTGCCAGCAATGGACAGGGTCCAACCTACGAGCAGTACTTC. This codes for CASNGQGPTYEQYF.

This clonotype has at least ten counts. The chain recombines TRBV3-1 with TRBJ1-2; TRBD1 aligns across 10 bases. Germline lookup yields CDR1 LGHDT and CDR2 YNNKEL (reference sequence). Unmatched junction bases numbered 4, after V lost 7 bases and J lost 2 bases. CDR3 size: 14 residues. The CDR3, as DNA: TGTGCCAGCACCAGACAGGGGGCCAACTATGGCTACACCTTC. It yields the protein CASTRQGANYGYTF.

The rearrangement joins TRBV7-3 to TRBJ2-3; 7 nucleotides agree with TRBD1. The CDR3 is made up of 14 amino acids. Germline trimming cut 5 bases from V and 4 bases from J; bases unmatched to any gene: 6. Germline CDR1 and CDR2: SGHTA and FQGTGA. This CDR3 is CASSPGTASDTQYF. The CDR3 nucleotides are TGTGCCAGCAGCCCAGGGACAGCGTCAGATACGCAGTATTTT.

The sample holds a few counts of this clonotype. The chain joins TRBV3-1 to TRBJ1-2; TRBD1 is a possible D gene (6 bases). In germline, CDR1 is LGHDT, CDR2 YNNKEL (reference sequence). The V end was cut by 1 base, the J end by 5 bases, with 14 bases between. The CDR3 consists of 15 residues. For the CDR3, the DNA is TGTGCCAGCAGCCAAGTTGGGGGCCTCGCATATGGCTACACCTTC. Its translation: CASSQVGGLAYGYTF.

In its sample, this clonotype was seen many times. The genes are TRBV7-2 and TRBJ2-1; 9 nucleotides match TRBD2. This CDR3 is built from 16 residues. Trimming at V came to 5 bases and at J to 9 bases, leaving 14 bases not matched to a gene. The germline CDR1 and CDR2 sequences are SGHTA and FQGNSA. The CDR3 DNA follows: TGTGCCAGCAGCCCCTGGGGGGCGGGGGGGCCTAGTGAGCAGTTCTTC. Amino acid sequence: CASSPWGAGGPSEQFF.